Each of the 26 T cell receptor beta chains below was sequenced from the same sample in a study of post-analysis software for immune sequencing data. These receptors are not linked to any known antigen. Study findings and constraints: With TRBV5-6, TRBV5-1 and TRBV20-1 included, about five TRBV segments were more frequent in patients than in controls.

TCR beta cDNA libraries had unique molecular identifiers. Each CDR3 protein is one row after TCRdb ran MiXCR on the PCR reads. This table holds around 700,000 distinct CDR3 sequences, roughly three fifths found once. Sequencing was performed on blood. These receptors came from a girl aged 2 to 10 with multiple sclerosis.

This clonotype was detected a few times. Written as DNA, the CDR3 is TGTGCCAGCAGCTCCCCTCGAGGGGGTGGAAAAGACGAGCAGTACTTC. This translates into CASSSPRGGGKDEQYF. This chain joins TRBV7-2 and TRBJ2-5; D is possibly TRBD1 (6 bases). The DNA end lines up better with TRBJ2-7; the J call may be wrong. This CDR3 region has 16 residues. The germline V gene encodes CDR1 SGHTA and CDR2 FQGNSA.

This chain joins TRBV18 and TRBJ1-1; the match to TRBD1 covers 7 bases. The V gene end was trimmed by 6 bases and the J gene end by 5 bases; junction bases not matched to a gene: 12. Germline V gene sequence: CDR1 KGHSH, CDR2 LQKENI. This CDR3 contains 15 residues. In nucleotides, the CDR3 is TGTGCCAGCTCGGCGACCGGGACAGCAGTGACTGAAGCTTTCTTT. It specifies CASSATGTAVTEAFF.

The chain has TRBV20-1 and TRBJ1-4; 7 bases align to TRBD1. CDR3 length equals 15 residues. The germline gives CDR1 DFQATT, CDR2 SNEGSKA (reference sequence). After removal of 1 base from V and 2 bases from J, the junction contained 4 bases not matched to a gene. The CDR3 DNA reads as TGCAGTGCTAGAGGCCGCAGGGGGACTAATGAAAAACTGTTTTTT. It is translated as CSARGRRGTNEKLFF.

This clonotype has more than one count but fewer than ten. The genes are TRBV5-6 and TRBJ1-6; D gene uncertain. Looked up from germline, CDR1 is SGHDT and CDR2 is YYEEEE. V was shortened by 1 base and J by 10 bases, with 6 bases between the two germline ends. The CDR3 spans 12 residues. CDR3 loop: CASSLSKSPLHF. CDR3 DNA sequence: TGTGCCAGCAGCTTGTCGAAATCACCCCTCCACTTT.

This clonotype has only a few counts. The V gene is TRBV5-1, the J gene TRBJ2-1; 9 bases match TRBD2. Looked up from germline, CDR1 is SGHRS and CDR2 is YFSETQ. The CDR3 is made up of 13 amino acids. J gave up 13 bases and V 2 bases, and 7 bases lay outside the gene matches. The CDR3: CASSLRGGAHQFF. CDR3 in DNA: TGCGCCAGCAGCTTACGCGGGGGGGCCCATCAGTTCTTC.

The table lists this clonotype with a few counts. The chain links TRBV6-5 to TRBJ1-4; 7 nucleotides align to TRBD1. The trim removed 4 bases at V and 8 bases at J, leaving 7 bases unmatched. The length of the CDR3 is 14 residues. Germline V gene data show CDR1 as MNHEY and CDR2 as SVGAGI. The CDR3 here is CASSSPGQREKLFF. The CDR3 DNA reads TGTGCCAGCAGTTCCCCGGGACAGCGGGAAAAACTGTTTTTT.

This clonotype was found a few times. The chain recombines TRBV29-1 with TRBJ2-5, with D uncertain. The CDR3 covers 13 residues. The germline V gene encodes CDR1 SQVTM and CDR2 ANQGSEA. V lost 4 bases, J lost 0 bases, and 9 bases lay in between. CDR3 sequence (DNA): TGCAGCGTTGTCGGGTCAGACCAAGAGACCCAGTACTTC. This encodes CSVVGSDQETQYF.

This clonotype was recorded many times. The V and J genes are TRBV7-6 and TRBJ2-1; 9 positions agree with TRBD2. The CDR3 totals 15 residues. Germline CDR1 SGHVS, CDR2 FNYEAQ. V lost 5 bases, J lost 6 bases, and 8 bases stayed unmatched. The DNA for the CDR3 is TGTGCCAGCAGCCTCAGCGGGGGGCACCGCAATGAGCAGTTCTTC. This gives the protein CASSLSGGHRNEQFF.

The J gene is TRBJ2-1, the V gene TRBV6-6; 11 bases are shared with TRBD1. J gave up 10 bases and V 0 bases, and 8 bases lay outside the gene matches. There are 16 residues in the CDR3. From germline, CDR1 is MNHNY and CDR2 SVGAGI (reference sequence). For the CDR3, the DNA is TGTGCCAGCAGTTACTCCGGACAGGGGGCGGCGTTGGAGCAGTTCTTC. The encoded protein is CASSYSGQGAALEQFF.

This clonotype was observed a handful of times. The rearrangement joins TRBV5-1 to TRBJ2-1, with D perhaps matching TRBD2 (6 bases). V was clipped by 3 bases and J by 6 bases, with 16 bases between them. The germline V gene encodes CDR1 SGHRS and CDR2 YFSETQ. This CDR3 region has 15 residues. The CDR3 region has the DNA TGCGCCAGCAGCTCGTACCGGGGGACTGGCAATGAGCAGTTCTTC. Translation: CASSSYRGTGNEQFF.

V usage is TRBV20-1 and J usage is TRBJ2-5; 8 bases align to TRBD1. The J call may be faulty, since TRBJ2-7 better matches the DNA end. CDR1 and CDR2 (germline): DFQATT, SNEGSKA (reference sequence). The CDR3 length is 12 residues. CDR3 amino acids: CSVATGVPEQYF. DNA of the CDR3: TGCAGTGTCGCGACAGGGGTACCCGAGCAGTACTTC.

The rearrangement joins TRBV24-1 to TRBJ1-4; 7 bases align to TRBD1. Trimming removed 4 bases from V and 7 bases from J; junction bases left unmatched: 8. The germline CDR1 and CDR2 sequences are KGHDR and SFDVKD. The CDR3 has 15 residues. The CDR3 coding sequence is TGTGCCACCAGTGAAGGGGAGGGGGCCGGTGAAAAACTGTTTTTT. Translated: CATSEGEGAGEKLFF.

This clonotype was detected only once. As DNA, the CDR3 is TGTGCCAGCAGCCAAGCTCTATCGAGCGAGCAGTACTTC. Translated, it gives CASSQALSSEQYF. This chain uses TRBV14 with TRBJ2-7; D is unresolved. The V gene's germline CDR1 is SGHDN and CDR2 FVKESK. Trimming took 1 base from V and 6 from J, leaving 10 bases between them. The CDR3 contains 13 residues.

In regard to this clonotype: One junction end disagrees with the germline gene, perhaps due to a read error. V usage is TRBV4-1 and J usage is TRBJ2-1; 10 nucleotides line up with TRBD1. The CDR3 runs to 16 residues. CDR1 and CDR2 (germline): MGHRA, YSYEKL. The CDR3 sequence: CACSLQAGQGYNEQFF. CDR3 bases: TGCGCCTGCAGCCTACAAGCGGGACAGGGGTACAATGAGCAGTTCTTC.

This chain connects TRBV29-1 to TRBJ2-3; 9 bases are shared with TRBD1. Germline-derived CDR1 and CDR2 are SQVTM and ANQGSEA. The CDR3 is 10 amino acids. V dropped 4 bases and J dropped 14; count of bases not matched to a gene: 4. The CDR3 bases are TGCAGCGTTGGGGGACAGGGCTTGTATTTT. Protein product: CSVGGQGLYF.

The chain recombines TRBV29-1 with TRBJ2-1, with D possibly TRBD2 on 5 matching bases. The CDR3 is 13 residues long. V was pared by 6 bases and J by 10 bases, with 19 bases between. CDR1 is SQVTM and CDR2 is ANQGSEA in the germline V gene. CDR3 protein: CSVGSVEGNEQFF. The CDR3 bases are TGCAGCGTGGGGTCTGTAGAGGGAAACGAGCAGTTCTTC.

The chain couples TRBV7-9 to TRBJ1-2; tentative D call: TRBD1 (5 bases). The CDR3 covers 16 residues. With 4 bases removed from V and 4 bases from J, the gap between germline ends came to 19 bases. The germline V gene has CDR1 SEHNR and CDR2 FQNEAQ (reference sequence). DNA of the CDR3: TGTGCCAGCAGCTCCAATACAGGAGAACGAAGCTATGGCTACACCTTC. It codes for CASSSNTGERSYGYTF.

This clonotype was seen only a few times. The rearrangement uses TRBV5-1 and TRBJ2-1; D gene unclear. The CDR3 is 15 residues long. V lost 3 bases and J 2 bases, leaving 12 bases between the germline ends. Germline assignment: CDR1 SGHRS and CDR2 YFSETQ. CDR3 coding DNA: TGCGCCAGCAGCTCGATAGGACGTACCTACAATGAGCAGTTCTTC. Translating it yields CASSSIGRTYNEQFF.

The chain carries TRBV7-6 and TRBJ2-7; 7 bases line up with TRBD1. Unmatched junction bases numbered 18, after V lost 5 bases and J lost 2 bases. This CDR3 is built from 18 residues. The V gene's germline CDR1 is SGHVS and CDR2 FNYEAQ. CDR3 in amino acids: CASSRTQMGQPITYEQYV. CDR3 nucleotide sequence: TGTGCCAGCAGCCGGACCCAGATGGGACAGCCGATTACCTACGAGCAGTACGTC.

This clonotype is a singleton in its sample. The chain carries TRBV4-2 and TRBJ2-1, with TRBD2 matching over 16 bases. With V trimmed by 4 bases and J by 7 bases, 7 bases remained unmatched. CDR1 is LGHNA and CDR2 is YNFKEQ in the germline V gene. This CDR3 region has 17 residues. CDR3 DNA: TGTGCCAGCAGCCTTGGGACTAGCGGGGGGGCCCGTAATGAGCAGTTCTTC. This codes for CASSLGTSGGARNEQFF.

The chain couples TRBV20-1 to TRBJ2-7; unclear D gene. Germline CDR1 reads DFQATT; CDR2 reads SNEGSKA (reference sequence). The CDR3 extends over 13 amino acids. Trimming stripped 6 bases from V and 0 bases from J, with 12 bases between. CDR3 sequence (DNA): TGCAGTGCCCTCATCAGAAGCTCCTACGAGCAGTACTTC. Its translation is CSALIRSSYEQYF.

This clonotype was observed a few times. The chain joins TRBV29-1 to TRBJ2-1, with D unresolved. Germline-derived CDR1 and CDR2 are SQVTM and ANQGSEA. V was shortened by 4 bases and J by 3 bases, with 7 bases between the two germline ends. The CDR3 totals 12 residues. CDR3 nucleotides: TGCAGCGTTGTGGAATTCTACAATGAGCAGTTCTTC. Translating it yields CSVVEFYNEQFF.

The chain has TRBV5-1 and TRBJ2-3; possible D gene TRBD1, 5 bases. Germline CDR1 is SGHRS and CDR2 is YFSETQ. V gave up 4 bases and J gave up 4 bases, with 10 bases separating them. The CDR3 sequence is 13 residues long. The CDR3, as DNA: TGCGCCAGCAGCAGGGGTGAGGCAGATACGCAGTATTTT. As protein: CASSRGEADTQYF.

The chain couples TRBV12-3 or TRBV12-4 to TRBJ2-4; the D gene is possibly TRBD2 (7 bases). There are 18 residues in the CDR3. The V and J ends lost 6 bases and 1 base respectively, with 22 bases between them. CDR3 DNA: TGTGCCAGCAGCCCATCGGCTGGGGGGGGCTGGGCCAAAAACATTCAGTACTTC. Translated: CASSPSAGGGWAKNIQYF.

This clonotype occurred a few times. The V call is TRBV20-1, the J call TRBJ2-1; 7 bases are shared with TRBD2. Germline loops: CDR1 DFQATT, CDR2 SNEGSKA (reference sequence). The CDR3 is made up of 13 amino acids. Trimming took 3 bases from V and 8 from J; bases not matched to a gene: 7. In DNA form, the CDR3 reads TGCAGTGCTAGCGCGGGAGCGGGCCATGAGCAGTTCTTC. Its translation is CSASAGAGHEQFF.

The J gene is TRBJ2-3, the V gene TRBV9; D gene uncertain. The CDR3 runs 13 residues. Germline V gene sequence: CDR1 SGDLS, CDR2 YYNGEE. V lost 3 bases to trimming and J lost 2 bases, with 7 bases between them. The CDR3 sequence is CASSALPTDTQYF. CDR3 nucleotide sequence: TGTGCCAGCAGCGCCCTCCCCACAGATACGCAGTATTTT.